This T cell receptor (beta chain) appears in the sequencing data of a study of cytomegalovirus exposure and HLA in healthy donors. Germline trimming cut 1 base from V and 0 bases from J; bases unmatched to any gene: 5. From germline, CDR1 is MDHEN and CDR2 SYDVKM. CDR3 length: 16 residues. The PCR had 60 Vbeta and 13 Jbeta primers. Method: immunoSEQ multiplex PCR; TCRdb's copy keeps in-frame clones and lacks some. The sample shows about 160,000 clones, 65% to 85% of them seen only once. V is TRBV28 and J is TRBJ1-2; 7 nucleotides agree with TRBD1. The source material was PBMCs. The receptor was derived from a male donor in good health and CMV-seropositive. CDR3 in DNA: TGTGCCAGCAGTTTATCCTCCGGGACAGCTAACTATGGCTACACCTTC. It translates to CASSLSSGTANYGYTF.